This entry describes one TCR beta chain. Its specificity is unknown. CDR1 is MNHNY and CDR2 is SVGAGI in the germline V gene (reference sequence). J lost 3 bases, V lost 2 bases, and 5 bases had no gene match. The CDR3 runs to 16 residues. PCR involved 60 Vbeta and 13 Jbeta primers. Sequenced by immunoSEQ multiplex PCR; TCRdb stores in-frame clones only, minus some. The top ten clones hold approximately 4.3% of a sample with some 100,000 clones, under 80% of them seen once. The data were obtained in a study of cytomegalovirus exposure and HLA in healthy donors. Whole-study findings and limits: In the analysis, some V segments, TRBV6-2 and TRBV6-3 included, were excluded as indistinguishable.

The chain carries TRBV6-6 and TRBJ2-5; 11 bases are a match to TRBD2. The clonotype originates from a woman aged 18 to 35 in good health and CMV-seropositive. Sequences were obtained from PBMCs. The CDR3 DNA sequence: TGTGCCAGCAGTTACATGGGGACTAGCGGTAAAGAGACCCAGTACTTC. Translating gives CASSYMGTSGKETQYF.